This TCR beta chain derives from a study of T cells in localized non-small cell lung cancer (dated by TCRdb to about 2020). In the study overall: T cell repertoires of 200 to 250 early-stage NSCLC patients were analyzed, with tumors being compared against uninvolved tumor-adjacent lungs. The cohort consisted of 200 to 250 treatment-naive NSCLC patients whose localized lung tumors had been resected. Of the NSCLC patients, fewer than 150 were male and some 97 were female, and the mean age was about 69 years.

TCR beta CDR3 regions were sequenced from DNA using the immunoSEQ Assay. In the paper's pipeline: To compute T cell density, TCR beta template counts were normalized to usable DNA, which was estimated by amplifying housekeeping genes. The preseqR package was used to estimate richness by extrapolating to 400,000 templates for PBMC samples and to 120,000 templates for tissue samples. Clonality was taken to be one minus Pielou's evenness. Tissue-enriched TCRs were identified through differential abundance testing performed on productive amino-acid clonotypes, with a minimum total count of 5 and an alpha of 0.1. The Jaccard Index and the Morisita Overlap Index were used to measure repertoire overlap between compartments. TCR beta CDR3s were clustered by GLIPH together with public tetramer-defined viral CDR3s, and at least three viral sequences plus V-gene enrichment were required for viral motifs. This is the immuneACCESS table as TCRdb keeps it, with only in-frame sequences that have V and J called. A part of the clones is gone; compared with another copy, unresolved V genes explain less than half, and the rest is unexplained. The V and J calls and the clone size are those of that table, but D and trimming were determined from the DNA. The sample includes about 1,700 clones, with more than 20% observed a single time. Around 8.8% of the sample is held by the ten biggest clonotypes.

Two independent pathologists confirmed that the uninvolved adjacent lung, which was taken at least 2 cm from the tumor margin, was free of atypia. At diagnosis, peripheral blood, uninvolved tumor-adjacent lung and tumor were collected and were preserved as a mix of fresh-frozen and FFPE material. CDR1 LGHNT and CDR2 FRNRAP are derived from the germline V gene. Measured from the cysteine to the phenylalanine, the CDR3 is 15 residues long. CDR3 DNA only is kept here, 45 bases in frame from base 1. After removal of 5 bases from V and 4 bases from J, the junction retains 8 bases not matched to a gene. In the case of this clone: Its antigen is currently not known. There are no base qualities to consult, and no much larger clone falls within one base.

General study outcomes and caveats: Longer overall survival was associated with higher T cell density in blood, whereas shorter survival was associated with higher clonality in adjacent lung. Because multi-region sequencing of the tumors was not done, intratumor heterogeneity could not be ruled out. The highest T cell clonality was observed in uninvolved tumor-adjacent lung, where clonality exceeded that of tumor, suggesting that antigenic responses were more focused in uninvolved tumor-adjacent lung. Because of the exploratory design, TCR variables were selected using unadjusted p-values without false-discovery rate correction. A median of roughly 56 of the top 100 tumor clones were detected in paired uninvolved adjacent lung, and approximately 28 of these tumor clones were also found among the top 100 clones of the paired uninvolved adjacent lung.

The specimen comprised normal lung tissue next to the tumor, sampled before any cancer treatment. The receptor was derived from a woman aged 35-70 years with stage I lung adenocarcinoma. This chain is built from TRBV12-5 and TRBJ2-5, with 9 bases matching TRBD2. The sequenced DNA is TGTGCTAGTGGTCCCCCTGCGGGGGGGCCAGAGACCCAGTACTTC. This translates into CASGPPAGGPETQYF.